Detailed here is one T cell receptor (beta chain). In the source study's methods: How many nucleated cells were present was estimated from reference gene primer amplification. Sequencing used immunoSEQ multiplex PCR; TCRdb keeps in-frame clones, though not all of them. V, J and clone size are those of that table, while D and trimming were read from the DNA. This table has hundreds of thousands of clones, around 87% appearing once. The data originate from a study of blood T cell repertoires in COVID-19. Study-level information: Some COVID-19 samples were acute and others convalescent; all came from the United States, Italy and Spain.

In assigning cohorts, the study relied on participant-reported clinical history. Source material: PBMCs or T cells enriched from blood (not recorded which). The clonotype comes from a woman aged 40 to 50 with acute COVID-19.

CDR3 nucleotides: TGTGCCAGTAGTATCGGGGGAAACCAAGAGACCCAGTACTTC. Translated, it gives CASSIGGNQETQYF. The chain carries TRBV19 and TRBJ2-5, with D maybe TRBD2 (6 bases). Trimming removed 3 bases from V and 0 bases from J, with 8 bases in between. The CDR3 totals 14 residues. Germline CDR1 LNHDA, CDR2 SQIVND (reference sequence).